This T cell receptor (beta chain) is from a study of response to subunit inactivated influenza vaccine. This CDR3 has 14 residues. V lost 0 bases and J lost 4, with 9 bases in between. Per germline, CDR1 DFQATT and CDR2 SNEGSKA (reference sequence). Study findings and constraints: That few new T cells are recruited by each seasonal influenza vaccination was the authors' suggestion.

Of note for this clonotype: The target antigen is unknown.

One entry per CDR3 protein results from TCRdb running MiXCR on the RT-PCR reads. The table records over 650,000 distinct CDR3 sequences, less than 20% of them present only once. This sequence joins TRBV20-1 and TRBJ2-2, with a tentative D call TRBD1 (6 bases). The sequence derives from a man aged 45-60 years who received an inactivated influenza vaccine. The sample in question was PBMCs from blood, obtained about 5 days after vaccination. This CDR3 is CSARDTGTTGELFF. The CDR3 bases are TGCAGTGCTAGAGACACAGGGACCACCGGGGAGCTGTTTTTT.